This is a list of T cell receptor beta chains from one sample in a study of blood T cell repertoires in COVID-19. Using immunoSEQ multiplex PCR, the repertoire was profiled, and TCRdb retains in-frame clones only, with some absent. This table holds 120,000 or so clones, roughly 90% found once. Material for sequencing was peripheral blood. These receptors originate from a man over 45 with acute or convalescent COVID-19. CDR3s include the opening cysteine and the closing phenylalanine or tryptophan. The D gene is left open where the match is weak. Expanded clones get a size class; other rows say once, few or many, or leave the size out.

-	TRBV19	TRBJ1-1	-	CAGQGLGTEAFF	TGTGCCGGCCAGGGTTTGGGCACTGAAGCTTTCTTT
TRBD1	TRBV3-1/TRBV3-2	TRBJ1-2	-	CASSQRQGIYGYTF	TGTGCCAGCAGCCAAAGACAGGGAATCTATGGCTACACCTTC
-	TRBV5-1	TRBJ1-4	-	CASSLYTTNEKLFF	TGCGCCAGCAGCTTGTATACAACTAATGAAAAACTGTTTTTT
-	TRBV27	TRBJ2-3	-	CASSTGPDTQYF	TGTGCCAGCAGCACAGGGCCAGATACGCAGTATTTT
-	TRBV27	TRBJ2-7	-	CASSPPERGSSYEQYF	TGTGCCAGCAGTCCCCCCGAGAGGGGGAGCTCCTACGAGCAGTACTTC
TRBD2	TRBV30	TRBJ2-1	-	CAGARAGGGDREQFF	TGTGCCGGGGCCCGGGCGGGAGGAGGGGACCGGGAGCAGTTCTTC
TRBD1	TRBV10-1	TRBJ2-3	-	CASSTGTGVTDTQYF	TGCGCCAGCAGTACCGGGACAGGGGTGACAGATACGCAGTATTTT
TRBD1	TRBV27	TRBJ1-2	-	CASSTTGGAWYGYTF	TGTGCCAGCAGCACTACAGGGGGCGCTTGGTATGGCTACACCTTC
TRBD1	TRBV15	TRBJ2-5	-	CATQGAYMETQYF	TGTGCCACCCAGGGGGCCTATATGGAGACCCAGTACTTC
-	TRBV6-5	TRBJ1-2	-	CASRGGTYYGYTF	TGTGCCAGCAGGGGGGGGACCTACTATGGCTACACCTTC
TRBD1	TRBV30	TRBJ1-5	-	CAWSTGTGGDYSNQPQHF	TGTGCCTGGAGTACCGGGACAGGGGGCGATTATAGCAATCAGCCCCAGCATTTT
-	TRBV6-5	TRBJ2-7	-	CASSRGVTYEQYF	TGTGCCAGCAGTAGAGGAGTTACCTACGAGCAGTACTTC
-	TRBV5-6	TRBJ2-5	-	CASSNLVGGGETQYF	TGTGCCAGCAGCAACCTGGTAGGGGGTGGGGAGACCCAGTACTTC
TRBD1	TRBV7-8	TRBJ1-2	-	CASSLRPVGQGMGYGYTF	TGTGCCAGCAGCCTCAGGCCCGTGGGACAGGGAATGGGTTATGGCTACACCTTC
TRBD1	TRBV6-5	TRBJ1-1	-	CASSLDRDEAFF	TGTGCCAGCAGTCTGGACAGGGATGAAGCTTTCTTT
-	TRBV18	TRBJ1-1	-	CASSPGQFYGTEAFF	TGTGCCAGCTCACCCGGACAGTTCTATGGCACTGAAGCTTTCTTT
-	TRBV21-1	TRBJ2-4	few	CASSKYRDSFAKNIQYF	TGTGCCAGCAGCAAATACCGGGACAGCTTTGCCAAAAACATTCAGTACTTC